The present T cell receptor (beta chain) was sequenced within a study of control samples from healthy donors and cancer patients. Data came from immunoSEQ multiplex PCR; TCRdb stores just in-frame clones and leaves some out. The listing records 150,000 to 200,000 clones. The sequenced sample was blood. The receptor's source is a woman aged 25 to 39 in good health.

The CDR3 nucleotides are TGTGCCAGCCTTTCAGCGCGGGGTTTTTCAGATACGCAGTATTTT. Translated: CASLSARGFSDTQYF. This rearrangement joins TRBV28 to TRBJ2-3; D possibly corresponds to TRBD2 (6 bases). The CDR3 runs to 15 residues. Germline V CDR1 and CDR2: MDHEN, SYDVKM. V gave up 8 bases and J gave up 4 bases, with 19 bases separating them.